What follows is one T cell receptor (beta chain) and its context. Its antigen is still unknown. TCRdb ran MiXCR on the RACE reads and lists one entry per CDR3 protein. The table records tens of thousands of distinct CDR3 sequences, about 10% of them present only once. Regarding time point: patch test 2, 6 weeks after DPC sensitization. Noted treatment: therapeutic diphenylcyclopropenone sensitization with weekly scalp DPC. This sample was included in a study of human T cells and chemical hapten exposure. Study outcomes and limitations: Those TCRs sitting above 1 in 1000 frequency stayed the same with DPC sensitization. Donors' alopecia may make their immune response differ from healthy people's.

This specimen consisted of whole blood, obtained in connection with sensitization to the hapten diphenylcyclopropenone (DPC). The receptor comes from a man in his forties with alopecia areata. Some clones in this sample may be carry-over from other donors' samples.

CDR3 region: CASSLYGTGGSPLHF. CDR3 nucleotide sequence: TGTGCCAGCAGCTTGTACGGGACAGGGGGTTCACCCCTCCACTTT. The chain couples TRBV21-1 to TRBJ1-6; the table's D call, TRBD1, was not checked against the DNA. TRBV21-1 counts as a pseudogene. This CDR3 is built from 15 residues.